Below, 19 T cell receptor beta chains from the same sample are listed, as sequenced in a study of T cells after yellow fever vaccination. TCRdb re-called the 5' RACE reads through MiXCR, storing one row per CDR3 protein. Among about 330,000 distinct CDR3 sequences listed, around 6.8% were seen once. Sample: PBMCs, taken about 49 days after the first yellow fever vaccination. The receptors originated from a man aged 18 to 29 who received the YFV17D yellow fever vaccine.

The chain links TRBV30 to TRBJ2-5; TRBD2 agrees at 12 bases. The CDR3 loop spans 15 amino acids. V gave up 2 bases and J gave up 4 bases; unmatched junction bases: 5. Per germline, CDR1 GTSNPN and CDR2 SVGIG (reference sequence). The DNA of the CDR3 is TGTGCCTGGAGTCTAGCGGGGGGGTCGATAGAGACCCAGTACTTC. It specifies CAWSLAGGSIETQYF.

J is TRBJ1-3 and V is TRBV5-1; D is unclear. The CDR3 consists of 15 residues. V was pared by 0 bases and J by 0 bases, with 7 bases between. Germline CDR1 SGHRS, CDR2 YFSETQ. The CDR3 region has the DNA TGCGCCAGCAGCTTGGGCATAGTCTCTGGAAACACCATATATTTT. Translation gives CASSLGIVSGNTIYF.

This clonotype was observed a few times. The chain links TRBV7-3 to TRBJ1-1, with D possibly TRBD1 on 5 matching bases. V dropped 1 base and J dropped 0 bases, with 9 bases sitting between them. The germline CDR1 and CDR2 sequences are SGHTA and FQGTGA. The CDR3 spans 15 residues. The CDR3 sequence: CASSLIPGLNTEAFF. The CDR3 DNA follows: TGTGCCAGCAGCTTAATCCCAGGGCTGAACACTGAAGCTTTCTTT.

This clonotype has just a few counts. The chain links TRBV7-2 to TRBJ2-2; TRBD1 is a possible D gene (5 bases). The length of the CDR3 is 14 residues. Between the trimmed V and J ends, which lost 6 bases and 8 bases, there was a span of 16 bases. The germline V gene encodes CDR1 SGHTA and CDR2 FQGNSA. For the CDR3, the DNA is TGTGCCAGCAGACCATACCCAACAGGAGGGGAGCTGTTTTTT. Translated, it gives CASRPYPTGGELFF.

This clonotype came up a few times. The CDR3 region is CATLMRTASYGYTF. CDR3 bases: TGTGCCACCCTGATGCGGACAGCGAGCTATGGCTACACCTTC. The rearrangement uses TRBV28 and TRBJ1-2; possibly TRBD1 for D (6 bases). There are 14 residues in the CDR3. The germline V gene has CDR1 MDHEN and CDR2 SYDVKM. V shed 10 bases and J shed 4 bases, with 19 bases lying between them.

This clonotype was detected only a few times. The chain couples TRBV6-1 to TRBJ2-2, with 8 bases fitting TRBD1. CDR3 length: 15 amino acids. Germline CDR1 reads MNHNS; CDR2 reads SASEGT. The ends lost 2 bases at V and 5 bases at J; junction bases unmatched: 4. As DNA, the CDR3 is TGTGCCAGCAGTGAACAGGGGGCGCGAACCGGGGAGCTGTTTTTT. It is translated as CASSEQGARTGELFF.

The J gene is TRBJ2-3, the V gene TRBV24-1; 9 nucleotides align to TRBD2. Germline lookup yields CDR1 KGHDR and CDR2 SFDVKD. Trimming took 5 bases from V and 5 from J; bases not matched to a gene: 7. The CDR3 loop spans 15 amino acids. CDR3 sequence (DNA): TGTGCCACCAGTGCGCGGGGGGGCTACGGAGATACGCAGTATTTT. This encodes CATSARGGYGDTQYF.

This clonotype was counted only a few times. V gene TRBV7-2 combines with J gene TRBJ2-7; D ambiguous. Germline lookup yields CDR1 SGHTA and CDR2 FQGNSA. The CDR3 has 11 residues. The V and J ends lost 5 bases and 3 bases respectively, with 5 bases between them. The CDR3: CASSHGYEQYV. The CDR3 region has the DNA TGTGCCAGCAGCCATGGCTACGAGCAGTACGTC.

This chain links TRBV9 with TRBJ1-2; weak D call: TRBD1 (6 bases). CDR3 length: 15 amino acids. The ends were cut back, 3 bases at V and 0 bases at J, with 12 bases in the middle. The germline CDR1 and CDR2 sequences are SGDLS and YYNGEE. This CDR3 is CASSETGNSNYGYTF. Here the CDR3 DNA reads TGTGCCAGCAGCGAAACAGGGAATTCTAACTATGGCTACACCTTC. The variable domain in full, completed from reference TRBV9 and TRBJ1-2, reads DSGVTQTPKHLITATGQRVTLRCSPRSGDLSVYWYQQSLDQGLQFLIQYYNGEERAKGNILERFSAQQFPDLHSELNLSSLELGDSALYFCASSETGNSNYGYTFGSGTRLTVV.

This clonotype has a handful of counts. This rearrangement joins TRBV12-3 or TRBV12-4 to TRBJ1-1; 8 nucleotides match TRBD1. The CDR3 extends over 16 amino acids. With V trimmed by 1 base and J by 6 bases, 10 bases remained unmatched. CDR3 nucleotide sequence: TGTGCCAGCAGTTTAGGTTCTGGCAGGGGGCTTGCTGAAGCTTTCTTT. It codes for CASSLGSGRGLAEAFF.

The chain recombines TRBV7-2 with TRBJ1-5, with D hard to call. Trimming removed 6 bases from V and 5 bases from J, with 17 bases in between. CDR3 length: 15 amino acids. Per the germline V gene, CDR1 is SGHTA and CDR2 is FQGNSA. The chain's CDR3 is CASRSEGLMHQPQHF. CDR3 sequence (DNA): TGTGCCAGCAGGTCCGAAGGTCTCATGCATCAGCCCCAGCATTTT. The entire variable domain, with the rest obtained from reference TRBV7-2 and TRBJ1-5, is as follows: GAGVSQSPSNKVTEKGKDVELRCDPISGHTALYWYRQSLGQGLEFLIYFQGNSAPDKSGLPSDRFSAERTGGSVSTLTIQRTQQEDSAVYLCASRSEGLMHQPQHFGDGTRLSIL.

DNA of the CDR3: TGCAGCGTTAATGCCCCCGAAGAGACCCAGTACTTC. Amino acids: CSVNAPEETQYF. V and J are TRBV29-1 and TRBJ2-5; D unclear. The V and J ends lost 5 bases and 3 bases respectively, with 10 bases between them. The CDR3 consists of 12 residues. Germline CDR1 is SQVTM and CDR2 is ANQGSEA.

The DNA of the CDR3 is TGTGCCAGCAGTTTCCAACAGGGCTATGGCTACACCTTC. The encoded protein is CASSFQQGYGYTF. V is TRBV7-6 and J is TRBJ1-2; D possibly corresponds to TRBD1 (6 bases). The CDR3 extends over 13 amino acids. V was cut by 6 bases and J by 4 bases, with 12 bases left in between. Germline V gives CDR1 SGHVS, CDR2 FNYEAQ.

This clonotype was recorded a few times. The CDR3: CASNQDVTVGTRTEAFF. The CDR3 bases are TGTGCCAGCAACCAGGACGTAACGGTGGGAACGAGAACTGAAGCTTTCTTT. The J gene is TRBJ1-1, the V gene TRBV3-1; D uncertain. The CDR3 has 17 amino acids. Trimming took 7 bases from V and 5 from J, leaving 26 bases between them. The germline gives CDR1 LGHDT, CDR2 YNNKEL (reference sequence). The full variable domain, completed using reference TRBV3-1 and TRBJ1-1, is DTAVSQTPKYLVTQMGNDKSIKCEQNLGHDTMYWYKQDSKKFLKIMFSYNNKELIINETVPNRFSPKSPDKAHLNLHINSLELGDSAVYFCASNQDVTVGTRTEAFFGQGTRLTVV.

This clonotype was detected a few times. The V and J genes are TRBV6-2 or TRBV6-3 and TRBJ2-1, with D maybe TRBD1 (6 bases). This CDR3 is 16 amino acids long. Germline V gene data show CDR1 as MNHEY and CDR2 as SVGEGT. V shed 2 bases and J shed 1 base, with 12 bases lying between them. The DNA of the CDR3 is TGTGCCAGCAGTTACCCGCAGGGGATATCCTACAATGAGCAGTTCTTC. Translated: CASSYPQGISYNEQFF.

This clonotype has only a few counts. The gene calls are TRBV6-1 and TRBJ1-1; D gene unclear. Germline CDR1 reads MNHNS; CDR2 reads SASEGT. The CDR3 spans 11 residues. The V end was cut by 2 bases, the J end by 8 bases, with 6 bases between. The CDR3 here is CASSELVEAFF. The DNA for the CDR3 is TGTGCCAGCAGTGAATTAGTAGAAGCTTTCTTT.

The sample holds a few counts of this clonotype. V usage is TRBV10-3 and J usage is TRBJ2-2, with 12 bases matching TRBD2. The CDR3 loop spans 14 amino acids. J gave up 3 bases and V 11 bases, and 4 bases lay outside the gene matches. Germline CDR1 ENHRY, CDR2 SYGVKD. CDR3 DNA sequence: TGTGCCTCTAGCGGGGGGGCTTACACCGGGGAGCTGTTTTTT. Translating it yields CASSGGAYTGELFF.

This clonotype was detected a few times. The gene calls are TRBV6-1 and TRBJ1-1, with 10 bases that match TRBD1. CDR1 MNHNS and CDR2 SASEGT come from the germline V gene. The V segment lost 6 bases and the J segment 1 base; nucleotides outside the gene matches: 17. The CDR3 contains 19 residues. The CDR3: CASRPSFRTGGTGNTEAFF. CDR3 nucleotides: TGTGCCAGCAGACCCTCCTTTCGGACAGGGGGGACTGGGAACACTGAAGCTTTCTTT.

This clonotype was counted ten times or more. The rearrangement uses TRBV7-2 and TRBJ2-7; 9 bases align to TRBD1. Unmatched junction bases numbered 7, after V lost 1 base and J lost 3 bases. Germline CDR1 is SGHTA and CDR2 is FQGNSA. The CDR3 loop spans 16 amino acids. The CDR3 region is CASSLGRGQGLYEQYF. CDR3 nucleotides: TGTGCCAGCAGCTTAGGTAGGGGACAGGGACTCTACGAGCAGTACTTC.